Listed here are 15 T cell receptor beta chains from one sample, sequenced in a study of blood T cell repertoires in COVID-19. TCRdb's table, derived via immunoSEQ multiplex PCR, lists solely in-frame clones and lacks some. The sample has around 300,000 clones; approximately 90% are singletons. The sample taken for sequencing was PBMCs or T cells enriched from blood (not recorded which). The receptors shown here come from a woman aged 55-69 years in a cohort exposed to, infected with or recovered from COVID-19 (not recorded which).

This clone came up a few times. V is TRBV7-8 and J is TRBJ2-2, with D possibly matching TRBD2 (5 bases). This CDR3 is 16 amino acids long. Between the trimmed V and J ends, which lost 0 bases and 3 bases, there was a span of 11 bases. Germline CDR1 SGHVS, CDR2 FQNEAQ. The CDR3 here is CASSLAREPYTGELFF. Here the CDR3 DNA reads TGTGCCAGCAGCTTAGCGAGGGAGCCCTACACCGGGGAGCTGTTTTTT.

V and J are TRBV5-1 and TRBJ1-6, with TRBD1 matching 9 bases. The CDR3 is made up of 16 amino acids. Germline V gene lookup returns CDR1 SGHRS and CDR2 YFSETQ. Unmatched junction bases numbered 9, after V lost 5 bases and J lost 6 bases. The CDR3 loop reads CASRGGQGLSNSPLHF. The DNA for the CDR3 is TGCGCCAGCAGGGGAGGACAGGGGCTCAGTAATTCACCCCTCCACTTT.

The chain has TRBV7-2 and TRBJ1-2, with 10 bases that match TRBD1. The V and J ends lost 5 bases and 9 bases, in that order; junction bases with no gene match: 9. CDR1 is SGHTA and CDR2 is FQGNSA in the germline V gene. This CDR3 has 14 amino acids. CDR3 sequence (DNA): TGTGCCAGCAGCCCACGACAGGGGGCTATGAGCTACACCTTC. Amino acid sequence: CASSPRQGAMSYTF.

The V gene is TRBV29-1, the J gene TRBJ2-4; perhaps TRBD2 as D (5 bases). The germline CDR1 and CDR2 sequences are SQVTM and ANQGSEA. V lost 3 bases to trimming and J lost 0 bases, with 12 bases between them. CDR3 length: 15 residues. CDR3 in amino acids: CSVDRETRAKNIQYF. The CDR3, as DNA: TGCAGCGTTGACCGGGAAACTCGAGCCAAAAACATTCAGTACTTC.

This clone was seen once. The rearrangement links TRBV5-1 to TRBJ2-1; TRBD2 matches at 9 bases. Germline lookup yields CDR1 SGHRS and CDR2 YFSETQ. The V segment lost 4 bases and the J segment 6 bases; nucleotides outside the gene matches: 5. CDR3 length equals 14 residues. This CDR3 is CASSVGTSSNEQFF. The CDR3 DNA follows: TGCGCCAGCAGCGTCGGGACTAGCAGCAATGAGCAGTTCTTC.

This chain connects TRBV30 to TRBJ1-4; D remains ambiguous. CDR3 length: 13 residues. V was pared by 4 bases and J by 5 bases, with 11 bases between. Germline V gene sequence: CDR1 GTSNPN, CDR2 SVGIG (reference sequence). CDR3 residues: CAWNGRINEKLFF. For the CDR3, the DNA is TGTGCCTGGAACGGCAGGATAAATGAAAAACTGTTTTTT.

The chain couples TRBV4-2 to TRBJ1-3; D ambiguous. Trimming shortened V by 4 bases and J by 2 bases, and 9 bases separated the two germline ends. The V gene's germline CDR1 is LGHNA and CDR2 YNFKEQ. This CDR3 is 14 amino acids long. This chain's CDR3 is CASSPAGAGNTIYF. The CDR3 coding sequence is TGTGCCAGCAGCCCTGCCGGAGCTGGAAACACCATATATTTT.

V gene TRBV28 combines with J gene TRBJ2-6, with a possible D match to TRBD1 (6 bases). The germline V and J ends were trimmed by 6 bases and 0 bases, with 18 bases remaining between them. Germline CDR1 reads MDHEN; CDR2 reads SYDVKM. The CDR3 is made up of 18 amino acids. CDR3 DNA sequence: TGTGCCAGCAGCGAACTCGGGACATCTGCCTCTGGGGCCAACGTCCTGACTTTC. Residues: CASSELGTSASGANVLTF. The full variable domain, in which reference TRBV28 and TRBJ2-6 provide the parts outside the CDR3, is DVKVTQSSRYLVKRTGEKVFLECVQDMDHENMFWYRQDPGLGLRLIYFSYDVKMKEKGDIPEGYSVSREKKERFSLILESASTNQTSMYLCASSELGTSASGANVLTFGAGSRLTVL.

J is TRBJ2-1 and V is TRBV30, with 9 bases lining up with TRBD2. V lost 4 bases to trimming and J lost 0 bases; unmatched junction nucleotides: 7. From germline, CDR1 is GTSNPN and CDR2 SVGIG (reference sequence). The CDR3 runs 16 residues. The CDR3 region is CAWTSGTVRSYNEQFF. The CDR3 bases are TGTGCCTGGACTAGCGGGACTGTGCGCTCCTACAATGAGCAGTTCTTC. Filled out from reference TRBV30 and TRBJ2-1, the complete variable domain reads SQTIHQWPATLVQPVGSPLSLECTVEGTSNPNLYWYRQAAGRGLQLLFYSVGIGQISSEVPQNLSASRPQDRQFILSSKKLLLSDSGFYLCAWTSGTVRSYNEQFFGPGTRLTVL.

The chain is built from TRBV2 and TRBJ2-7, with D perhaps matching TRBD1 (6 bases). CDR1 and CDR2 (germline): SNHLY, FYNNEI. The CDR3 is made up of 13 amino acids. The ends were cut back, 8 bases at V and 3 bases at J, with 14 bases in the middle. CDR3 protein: CASEQGINYEQYF. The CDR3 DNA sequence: TGTGCCAGCGAACAGGGCATAAACTACGAGCAGTACTTC.

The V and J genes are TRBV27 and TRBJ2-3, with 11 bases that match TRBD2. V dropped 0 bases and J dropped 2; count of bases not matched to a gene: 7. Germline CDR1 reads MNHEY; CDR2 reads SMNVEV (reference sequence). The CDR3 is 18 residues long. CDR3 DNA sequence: TGTGCCAGCAGTTTATCCCACGGACTAGCGGGCTCCACAGATACGCAGTATTTT. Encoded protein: CASSLSHGLAGSTDTQYF.

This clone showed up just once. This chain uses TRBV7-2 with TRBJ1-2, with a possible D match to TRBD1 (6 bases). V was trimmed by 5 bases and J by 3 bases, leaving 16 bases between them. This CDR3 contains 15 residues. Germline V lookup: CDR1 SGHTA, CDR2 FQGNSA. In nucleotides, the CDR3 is TGTGCCAGCAGCCCCGGGGGGGCAGGGGACTATGGCTACACCTTC. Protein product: CASSPGGAGDYGYTF.

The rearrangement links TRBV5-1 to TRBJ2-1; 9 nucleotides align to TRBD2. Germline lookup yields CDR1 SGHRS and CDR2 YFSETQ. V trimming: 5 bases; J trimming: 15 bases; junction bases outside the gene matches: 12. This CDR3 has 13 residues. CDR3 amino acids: CASRPPSGAALFF. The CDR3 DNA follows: TGCGCCAGCAGACCACCTAGCGGGGCCGCCCTGTTCTTC.

CDR3 bases: TGTGCCAGCAGCCTGCGGGATTACGGGGGTTCCTACGAGCAGTACTTC. Translated: CASSLRDYGGSYEQYF. This chain joins TRBV9 and TRBJ2-7; tentative D call: TRBD2 (6 bases). The CDR3 contains 16 residues. The V gene's germline CDR1 is SGDLS and CDR2 YYNGEE. Trimming removed 4 bases from V and 1 base from J, with 18 bases in between. The entire variable domain, with the rest obtained from reference TRBV9 and TRBJ2-7, is as follows: DSGVTQTPKHLITATGQRVTLRCSPRSGDLSVYWYQQSLDQGLQFLIQYYNGEERAKGNILERFSAQQFPDLHSELNLSSLELGDSALYFCASSLRDYGGSYEQYFGPGTRLTVT.

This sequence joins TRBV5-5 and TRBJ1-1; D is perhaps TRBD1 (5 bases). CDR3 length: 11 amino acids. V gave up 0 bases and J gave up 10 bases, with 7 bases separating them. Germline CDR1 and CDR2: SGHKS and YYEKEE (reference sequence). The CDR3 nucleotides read TGTGCCAGCAGCTTGGACGGGGGAGCTTTCTTT. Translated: CASSLDGGAFF.